This T cell receptor (beta chain) derives from a study of shared clonotypes between healthy human individuals. Data came from immunoSEQ multiplex PCR; TCRdb stores just in-frame clones and leaves some out. Seen here are about 1 million clones, about four fifths observed once, and the top ten hold approximately 0.5%. Negatively enriched CD4+ T cells were divided by CD45RA into naive and memory. V lost 4 bases, J lost 1 base, and 13 bases lay in between. The CDR3 runs to 15 residues. CDR1 is SGHNT, CDR2 YYREEE, per germline (reference sequence). The sequence was obtained from a young man in good health. Some clones in this sample may be carry-over from other donors' samples. The chain joins TRBV5-4 to TRBJ2-3; D is possibly TRBD2 (6 bases). The sample was memory CD4+ T cells from PBMCs. As for subset: CD45RA-negative fraction. The CDR3 DNA reads as TGTGCCAGCAGCACCCGAGCTAGCGGCACAGATACGCAGTATTTT. Its translation: CASSTRASGTDTQYF.